Detailed here is one T cell receptor beta chain. Its cognate antigen is unknown. The data were taken from a study of cytomegalovirus exposure and HLA in healthy donors. Points from the study as a whole: In vitro data verified a few CMV-associated chains as specific for CMV antigens. The study designated 150 or so TCR beta chains cytomegalovirus-associated.

The junction had 1 base not matched to a gene; V was cut back by 5 bases and J by 1 base. This CDR3 has 13 residues. Per the germline V gene, CDR1 is SGHRS and CDR2 is YFSETQ. The data were produced by immunoSEQ multiplex PCR, yet TCRdb's version contains in-frame clones alone and is incomplete. The sample records approximately 230,000 clones, roughly 87% being singletons. Sequenced material: PBMCs. The source of this sequence is a man aged 18 to 35 in good health and CMV-seropositive. The gene calls are TRBV5-1 and TRBJ1-1, with TRBD1 matching over 8 bases. The CDR3 region has the DNA TGCGCCAGCAGGGACAGGGAGAACACTGAAGCTTTCTTT. Translating it yields CASRDRENTEAFF. Based on the CDR3 plus reference TRBV5-1 and TRBJ1-1, the full variable domain is KAGVTQTPRYLIKTRGQQVTLSCSPISGHRSVSWYQQTPGQGLQFLFEYFSETQRNKGNFPGRFSGRQFSNSRSEMNVSTLELGDSALYLCASRDRENTEAFFGQGTRLTVV.